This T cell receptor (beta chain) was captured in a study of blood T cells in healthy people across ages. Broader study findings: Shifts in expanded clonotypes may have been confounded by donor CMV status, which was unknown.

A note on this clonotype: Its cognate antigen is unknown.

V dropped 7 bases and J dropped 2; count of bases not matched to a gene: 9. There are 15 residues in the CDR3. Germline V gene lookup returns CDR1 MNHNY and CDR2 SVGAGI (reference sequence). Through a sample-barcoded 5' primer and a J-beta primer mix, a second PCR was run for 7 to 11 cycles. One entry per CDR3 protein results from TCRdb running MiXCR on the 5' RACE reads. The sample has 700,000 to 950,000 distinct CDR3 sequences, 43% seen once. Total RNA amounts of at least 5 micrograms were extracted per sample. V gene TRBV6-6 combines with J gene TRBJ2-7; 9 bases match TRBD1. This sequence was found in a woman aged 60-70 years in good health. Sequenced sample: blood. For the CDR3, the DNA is TGTGCCAGCACCCTGACAGGGGGACAGACCTACGAGCAGTACTTC. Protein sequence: CASTLTGGQTYEQYF.